This TCR beta chain was obtained from a study of T cell responses to AZD1222 COVID-19 vaccine. General study results and limits: Clonal diversity was possibly underestimated, and white British individuals and females predominated among donors.

This CDR3 has 13 residues. Germline V gene data show CDR1 as SGHRS and CDR2 as YFSETQ. V lost 5 bases and J lost 3; bases outside the gene matches: 4. Sequencing was performed with immunoSEQ multiplex PCR; in TCRdb, only in-frame clones are kept and a portion is missing. In the table there are about 130,000 clones, just over 85% of which are singletons. A word on this clone: Its antigen remains unidentified.

The material sequenced was peripheral blood, taken on day 0 of AZD1222 vaccination. This TCR derives from an adult in good health. The J gene is TRBJ1-2, the V gene TRBV5-1, with 7 bases lining up with TRBD1. CDR3 DNA: TGCGCCAGCAGTTTCGACAGGGACTATGGCTACACCTTC. Protein: CASSFDRDYGYTF.